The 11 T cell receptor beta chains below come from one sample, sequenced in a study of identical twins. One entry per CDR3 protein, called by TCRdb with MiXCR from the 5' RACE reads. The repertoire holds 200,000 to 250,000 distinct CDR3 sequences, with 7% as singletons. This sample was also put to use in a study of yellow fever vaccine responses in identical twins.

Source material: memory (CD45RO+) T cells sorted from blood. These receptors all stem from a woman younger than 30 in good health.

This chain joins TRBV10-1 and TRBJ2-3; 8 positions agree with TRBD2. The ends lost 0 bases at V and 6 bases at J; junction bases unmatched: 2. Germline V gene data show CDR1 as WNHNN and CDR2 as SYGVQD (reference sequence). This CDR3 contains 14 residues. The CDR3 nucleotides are TGCGCCAGCAGTGAGTCCTTAGCGGGGGATACGCAGTATTTT. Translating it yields CASSESLAGDTQYF.

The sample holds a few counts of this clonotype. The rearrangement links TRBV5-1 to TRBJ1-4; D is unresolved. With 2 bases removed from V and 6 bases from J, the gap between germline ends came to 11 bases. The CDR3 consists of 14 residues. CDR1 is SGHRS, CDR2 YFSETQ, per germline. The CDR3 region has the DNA TGCGCCAGCAGCTTTAAGGGTACGGATGAAAAACTGTTTTTT. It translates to CASSFKGTDEKLFF.

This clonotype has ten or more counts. The CDR3 DNA follows: TGTGCCAGCAGCACCCGGGACAGCACCCAAGAGACCCAGTACTTC. Encoded protein: CASSTRDSTQETQYF. The chain has TRBV3-1 and TRBJ2-5; 7 bases align to TRBD1. V lost 5 bases and J lost 1; bases outside the gene matches: 7. Germline V gene sequence: CDR1 LGHDT, CDR2 YNNKEL (reference sequence). The CDR3 has 15 residues.

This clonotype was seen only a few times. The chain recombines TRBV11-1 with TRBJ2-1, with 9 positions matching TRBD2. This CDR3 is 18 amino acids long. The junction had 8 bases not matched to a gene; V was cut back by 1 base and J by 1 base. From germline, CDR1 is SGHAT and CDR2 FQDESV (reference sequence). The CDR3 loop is CASSLVSGGLGSYNEQFF. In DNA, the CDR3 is TGTGCCAGCAGCTTAGTTAGCGGGGGATTGGGTTCCTACAATGAGCAGTTCTTC.

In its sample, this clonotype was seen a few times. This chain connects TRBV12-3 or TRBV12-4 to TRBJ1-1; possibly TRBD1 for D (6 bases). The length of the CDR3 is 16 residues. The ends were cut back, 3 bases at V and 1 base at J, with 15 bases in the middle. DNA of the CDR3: TGTGCCAGCAGTTTCCGGGGGCTTGGGGAGAACACTGAAGCTTTCTTT. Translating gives CASSFRGLGENTEAFF.

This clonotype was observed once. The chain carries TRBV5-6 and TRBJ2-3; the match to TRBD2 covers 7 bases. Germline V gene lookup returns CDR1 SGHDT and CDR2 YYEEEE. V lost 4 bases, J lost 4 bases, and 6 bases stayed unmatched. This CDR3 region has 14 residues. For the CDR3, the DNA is TGTGCCAGCAGCCTAACGACTAGCCCAGATACGCAGTATTTT. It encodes CASSLTTSPDTQYF.

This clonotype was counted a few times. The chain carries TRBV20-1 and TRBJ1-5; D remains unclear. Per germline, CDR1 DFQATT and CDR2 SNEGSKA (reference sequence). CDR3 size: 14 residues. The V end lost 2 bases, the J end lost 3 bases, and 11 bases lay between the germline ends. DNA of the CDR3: TGCAGTGCTAGAATACTGGGCCCCAATCAGCCCCAGCATTTT. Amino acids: CSARILGPNQPQHF.

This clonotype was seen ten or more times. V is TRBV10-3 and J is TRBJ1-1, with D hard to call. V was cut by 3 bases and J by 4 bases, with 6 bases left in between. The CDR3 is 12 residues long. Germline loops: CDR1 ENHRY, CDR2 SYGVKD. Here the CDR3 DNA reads TGTGCCATCAGTGAATGGGGCACTGAAGCTTTCTTT. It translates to CAISEWGTEAFF.

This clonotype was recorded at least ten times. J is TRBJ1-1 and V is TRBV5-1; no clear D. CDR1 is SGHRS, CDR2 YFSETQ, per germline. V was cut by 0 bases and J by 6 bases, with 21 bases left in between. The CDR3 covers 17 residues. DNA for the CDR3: TGCGCCAGCAGCTTGGGGCAGGACTTCTCGTGGGGATCTGAAGCTTTCTTT. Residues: CASSLGQDFSWGSEAFF.

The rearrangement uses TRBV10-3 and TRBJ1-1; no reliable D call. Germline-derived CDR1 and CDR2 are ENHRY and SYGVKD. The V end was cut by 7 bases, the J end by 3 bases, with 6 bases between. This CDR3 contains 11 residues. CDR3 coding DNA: TGTGCCATCAAGAGGGACACTGAAGCTTTCTTT. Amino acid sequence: CAIKRDTEAFF.

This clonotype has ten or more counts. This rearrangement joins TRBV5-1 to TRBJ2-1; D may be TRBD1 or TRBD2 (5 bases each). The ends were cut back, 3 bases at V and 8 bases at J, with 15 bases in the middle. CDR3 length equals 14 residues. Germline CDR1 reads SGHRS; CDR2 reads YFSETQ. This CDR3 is CASSSTGPEYEQFF. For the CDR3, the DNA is TGCGCCAGCAGCTCCACGGGACCCGAGTATGAGCAGTTCTTC.